The following is a TCR beta chain sequence with its context. This specimen comes from a study of technical replicates of blood from several donors. Repertoires were generated with immunoSEQ multiplex PCR, while TCRdb's copy carries only in-frame clones and drops some. This sample has 80,000 or so clones; more than 95% occur once, and the top ten carry approximately 0.15%. CDR3 length equals 14 residues. Germline V CDR1 and CDR2: MRHNA, SNTAGT. The V and J ends lost 5 bases and 8 bases, in that order; junction bases with no gene match: 8. The chain has TRBV6-4 and TRBJ2-1; TRBD2 aligns across 8 bases. The TCR was taken from a human donor in good health. Sequenced input: T cells isolated from PBMCs. The chain's CDR3 is CASSFTGGLDEQFF. The CDR3 bases are TGTGCCAGCAGTTTCACGGGAGGGCTCGATGAGCAGTTCTTC.